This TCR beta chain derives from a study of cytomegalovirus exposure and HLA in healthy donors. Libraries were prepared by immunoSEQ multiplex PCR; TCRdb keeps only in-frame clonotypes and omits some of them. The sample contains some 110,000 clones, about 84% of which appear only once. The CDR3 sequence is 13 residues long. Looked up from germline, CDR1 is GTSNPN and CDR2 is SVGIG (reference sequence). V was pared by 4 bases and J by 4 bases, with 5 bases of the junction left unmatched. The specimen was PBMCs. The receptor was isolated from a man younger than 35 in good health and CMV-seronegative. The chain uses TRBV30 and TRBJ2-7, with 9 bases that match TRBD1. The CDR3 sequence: CAWTTGGSYEQYF. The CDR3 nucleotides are TGTGCCTGGACGACAGGGGGTTCTTACGAGCAGTACTTC. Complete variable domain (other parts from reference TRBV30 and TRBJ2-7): SQTIHQWPATLVQPVGSPLSLECTVEGTSNPNLYWYRQAAGRGLQLLFYSVGIGQISSEVPQNLSASRPQDRQFILSSKKLLLSDSGFYLCAWTTGGSYEQYFGPGTRLTVT.